This T cell receptor beta chain was recorded in a study of cytomegalovirus exposure and HLA in healthy donors. Study in general: For the approximately 410 genotyped donors, approximately 83% fell within the Caucasian-associated ancestry cluster. Whole-study results and caveats: Because they were indistinguishable, some V segments, including TRBV6-2 and TRBV6-3, were excluded. Reportedly, HLA-A and HLA-B alleles of most subjects were accurately predicted from TCR beta.

The length of the CDR3 is 14 residues. V trimming: 6 bases; J trimming: 5 bases; junction bases outside the gene matches: 9. The germline CDR1 and CDR2 sequences are SNHLY and FYNNEI. The study sampled nominally healthy donors, though unrecorded immune exposures were likely. In the PCR, 60 Vbeta and 13 Jbeta primers were used. Sequencing was performed with immunoSEQ multiplex PCR; in TCRdb, only in-frame clones are kept and a portion is missing. The sample has around 170,000 clones, roughly 77% seen once. Regarding this clone: Its specificity is unknown.

This sequence was found in a woman aged 25-40 years in good health and CMV-seronegative. V gene TRBV2 combines with J gene TRBJ1-2, with 7 bases that match TRBD1. The sequenced sample consisted of PBMCs. CDR3 nucleotides: TGTGCCAGCAGCGGCTCGGGACAGTCTTATGGCTACACCTTC. This translates into CASSGSGQSYGYTF.